The 3 T cell receptor beta chains below come from one sample, sequenced in a study of shared clonotypes between healthy human individuals. Generated by immunoSEQ multiplex PCR, the TCRdb table keeps only in-frame clones and is missing some. The sample includes 600,000 to 800,000 clones, roughly two thirds of them seen just once. Sequenced: memory CD4+ T cells sorted from blood. Documented subset: CD45RA-negative fraction. The receptors stem from a woman in her 30s in good health.

This chain joins TRBV6-5 and TRBJ2-7; a possible D gene is TRBD1 (6 bases). Germline CDR1 is MNHEY and CDR2 is SVGAGI. This CDR3 spans 13 amino acids. Trimming shortened V by 5 bases and J by 7 bases, and 15 bases separated the two germline ends. CDR3 protein: CASSASQGWEQYF. CDR3 nucleotide sequence: TGTGCCAGCAGTGCTTCACAGGGTTGGGAGCAGTACTTC.

The DNA of the CDR3 is TGTGCCAGCAGCGTAGCCCCCCCAAGAAGAGGGACAGATACGCAGTATTTT. Translated, it gives CASSVAPPRRGTDTQYF. V and J are TRBV9 and TRBJ2-3; weak D call: TRBD2 (5 bases). Germline CDR1 and CDR2: SGDLS and YYNGEE. This CDR3 is 17 amino acids long. V was clipped by 0 bases and J by 3 bases, with 17 bases between them.

The chain is built from TRBV29-1 and TRBJ1-1, with 7 bases lining up with TRBD1. CDR1 and CDR2 from the germline V gene are SQVTM and ANQGSEA. The J segment lost 0 bases and the V segment lost 4 bases, leaving 11 bases of the junction unmatched. The length of the CDR3 is 16 residues. The CDR3, as DNA: TGCAGCGTTGTCGGCGGGACAGAGCATATGAACACTGAAGCTTTCTTT. This sequence encodes CSVVGGTEHMNTEAFF.